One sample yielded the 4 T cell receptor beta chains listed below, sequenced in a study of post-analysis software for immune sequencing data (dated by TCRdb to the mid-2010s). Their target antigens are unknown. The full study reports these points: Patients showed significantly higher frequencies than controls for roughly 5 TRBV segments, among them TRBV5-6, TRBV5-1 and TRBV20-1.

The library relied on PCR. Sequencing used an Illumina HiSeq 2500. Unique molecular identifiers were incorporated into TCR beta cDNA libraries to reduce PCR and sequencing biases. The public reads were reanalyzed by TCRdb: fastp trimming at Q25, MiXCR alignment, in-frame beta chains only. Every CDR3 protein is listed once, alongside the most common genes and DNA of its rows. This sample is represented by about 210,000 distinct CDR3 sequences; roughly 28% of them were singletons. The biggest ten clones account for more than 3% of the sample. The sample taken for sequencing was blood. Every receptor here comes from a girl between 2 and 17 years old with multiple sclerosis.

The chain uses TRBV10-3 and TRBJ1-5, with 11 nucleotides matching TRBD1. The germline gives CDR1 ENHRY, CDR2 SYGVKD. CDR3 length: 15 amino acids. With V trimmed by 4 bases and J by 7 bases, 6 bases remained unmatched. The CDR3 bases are TGTGCCATCAGTGTGGCGGGACAGGGGGAACAGCCCCAGCATTTT. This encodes CAISVAGQGEQPQHF.

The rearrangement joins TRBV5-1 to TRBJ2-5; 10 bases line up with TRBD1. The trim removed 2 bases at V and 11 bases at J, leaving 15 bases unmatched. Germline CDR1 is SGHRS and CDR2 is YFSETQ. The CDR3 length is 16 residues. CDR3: CASSFYTGQGRDEQYF. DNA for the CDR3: TGCGCCAGCAGCTTTTATACGGGACAGGGGAGGGATGAGCAGTACTTC.

The CDR3 DNA reads as TGTGCCAGCAGCACGACCCTGAACACTGAAGCTTTCTTT. It is translated as CASSTTLNTEAFF. The chain has TRBV28 and TRBJ1-1; D gene uncertain. V was trimmed by 6 bases and J by 0 bases, leaving 8 bases between them. Germline CDR1 MDHEN, CDR2 SYDVKM. CDR3 length: 13 amino acids. The full variable domain, completed using reference TRBV28 and TRBJ1-1, is DVKVTQSSRYLVKRTGEKVFLECVQDMDHENMFWYRQDPGLGLRLIYFSYDVKMKEKGDIPEGYSVSREKKERFSLILESASTNQTSMYLCASSTTLNTEAFFGQGTRLTVV.

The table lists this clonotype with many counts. CDR3 DNA sequence: TGCGCCAGCAGCCAAGGAAACAGGGCCGCCTATGGCTACACCTTC. Its translation: CASSQGNRAAYGYTF. The chain uses TRBV4-1 and TRBJ1-2, with a possible D match to TRBD1 (6 bases). The germline V gene encodes CDR1 MGHRA and CDR2 YSYEKL. The CDR3 has 15 amino acids. Trimming cost V 1 base and J 4 bases, with 13 bases left between them.